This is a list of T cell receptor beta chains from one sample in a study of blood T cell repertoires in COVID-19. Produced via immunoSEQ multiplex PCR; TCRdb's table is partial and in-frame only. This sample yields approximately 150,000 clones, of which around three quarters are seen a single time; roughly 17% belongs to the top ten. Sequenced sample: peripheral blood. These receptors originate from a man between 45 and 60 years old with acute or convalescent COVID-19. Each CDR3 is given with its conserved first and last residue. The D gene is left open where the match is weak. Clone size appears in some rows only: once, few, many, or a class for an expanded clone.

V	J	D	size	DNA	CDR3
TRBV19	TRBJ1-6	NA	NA	TGTGCCAGTAGTAGACTACAGAGGGCAGGGGACAATTCACCCCTCCACTTT	CASSRLQRAGDNSPLHF
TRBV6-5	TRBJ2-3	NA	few	TGTGCCAGCAGTTACTCGACTAGCACAGATACGCAGTATTTT	CASSYSTSTDTQYF
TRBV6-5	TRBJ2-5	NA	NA	TGTGCCAGCAGTCGGACTGGTCAAGAGACCCAGTACTTC	CASSRTGQETQYF
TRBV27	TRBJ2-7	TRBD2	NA	TGTGCCAGCAGTTGGACTAGGAGCTCCTACGAGCAGTACTTC	CASSWTRSSYEQYF
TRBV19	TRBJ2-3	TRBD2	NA	TGTGCCAGTAGTTTTAGAAGGGGACTAGCTTTAGATACGCAGTATTTT	CASSFRRGLALDTQYF
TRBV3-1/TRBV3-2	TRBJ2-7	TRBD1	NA	TGTGCCAGCAGCCAAGACACCGGGACAGGGTTATTTTACGAGCAGTACTTC	CASSQDTGTGLFYEQYF
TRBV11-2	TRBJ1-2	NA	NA	TGTGCCAGCAGCTTAACAGAAAATGGCTACACCTTC	CASSLTENGYTF
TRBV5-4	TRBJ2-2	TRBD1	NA	TGTGCCAGCAGCACTTGGACAGGGGCCTTGAACACCGGGGAGCTGTTTTTT	CASSTWTGALNTGELFF
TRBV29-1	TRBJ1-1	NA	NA	TGCAGCGTTAGGGGGGGGGCAGAAGCTTTCTTT	CSVRGGAEAFF
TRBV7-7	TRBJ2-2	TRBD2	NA	TGTGCCAGCAGCGAAGGACTAGCGGGGGACGGGGAGCTGTTTTTT	CASSEGLAGDGELFF
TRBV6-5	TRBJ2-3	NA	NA	TGTGCCAGCGGTAGAGGAGCGACCCCTGGAGATACGCAGTATTTT	CASGRGATPGDTQYF
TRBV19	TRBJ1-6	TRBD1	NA	TGTGCCAGTAGTGGGACAGCTAACCATTCACCCCTCCACTTT	CASSGTANHSPLHF
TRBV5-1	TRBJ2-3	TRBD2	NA	TGCGCCAGCAGCTCTAGCGGGGGGGCCACATTCCAATTCCGCACAGATACGCAGTATTTT	CASSSSGGATFQFRTDTQYF
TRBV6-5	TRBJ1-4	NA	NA	TGTGCCAGCAGTTACTGGGGCGGGGGTGCTAATGAAAAACTGTTTTTT	CASSYWGGGANEKLFF
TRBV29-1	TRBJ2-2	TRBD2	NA	TGCAGCGTTGCTAGCGGGGGGGCCGGAGTTAACGGGGAGCTGTTTTTT	CSVASGGAGVNGELFF
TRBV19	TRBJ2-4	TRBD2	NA	TGTGCCAGTAGTCCCGCCGGGGGGGACATTCAGTACTTC	CASSPAGGDIQYF
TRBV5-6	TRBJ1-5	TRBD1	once	TGTGCCAGCAGCTTAAGGGGGCCAAGCAATCAGCCCCAGCATTTT	CASSLRGPSNQPQHF
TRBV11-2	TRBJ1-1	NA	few	TGTGCCAGCAGCATCCTAAGCGGCGCTGAAGCTTTCTTT	CASSILSGAEAFF
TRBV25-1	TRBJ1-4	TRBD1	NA	TGTGCCAGCAGTACCTTAGGGACAGGGTTGAATGAAAAACTGTTTTTT	CASSTLGTGLNEKLFF
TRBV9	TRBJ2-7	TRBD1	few	TGTGCCAGCAGCCCGGACAGGGTCAACTACGAGCAGTACTTC	CASSPDRVNYEQYF
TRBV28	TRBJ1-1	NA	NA	TGTGCCAGCAGATTCGATTCAGGGATCTCTGAAGCTTTCTTT	CASRFDSGISEAFF
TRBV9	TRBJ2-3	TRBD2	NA	TGTGCCAGCAGCGTTCGCGGGGGTGCAATAGATACGCAGTATTTT	CASSVRGGAIDTQYF
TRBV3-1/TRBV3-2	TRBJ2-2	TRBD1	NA	TGTGCCAGCAGCCAAGTGTCAGGGGGCGTCTCGGCGAACACCGGGGAGCTGTTTTTT	CASSQVSGGVSANTGELFF
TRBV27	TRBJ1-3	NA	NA	TGTGCCAGCAGTTTGTCCTGGCAGACTGGAAACACCATATATTTT	CASSLSWQTGNTIYF
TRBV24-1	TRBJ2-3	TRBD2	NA	TGTGCCACCAGTGACCCTAGCGGCCTCTACACAGATACGCAGTATTTT	CATSDPSGLYTDTQYF
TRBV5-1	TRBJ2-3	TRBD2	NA	TGCGCCAGCAGCTTAACCGGGACTAGGGGCACAGATACGCAGTATTTT	CASSLTGTRGTDTQYF
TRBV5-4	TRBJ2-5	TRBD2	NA	TGTGCCAGCAGCTCGACTAGCGGGGGGGACCAAGAGACCCAGTACTTC	CASSSTSGGDQETQYF
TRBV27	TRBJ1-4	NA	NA	TGTGCCAGCAGTGCCAACTCAGGCGTATCTAATGAAAAACTGTTTTTT	CASSANSGVSNEKLFF
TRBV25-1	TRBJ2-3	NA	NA	TGTGCCAGCAGTGAATGGGCCGCGACGAGCACAGATACGCAGTATTTT	CASSEWAATSTDTQYF
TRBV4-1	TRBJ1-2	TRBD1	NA	TGCGCCAGCAGCCTAGACCCGACAGGGTTGGTCTATGGCTACACCTTC	CASSLDPTGLVYGYTF
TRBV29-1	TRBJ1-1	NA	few	TGCAGCACCCGGTCCCAAAACACTGAAGCTTTCTTT	CSTRSQNTEAFF
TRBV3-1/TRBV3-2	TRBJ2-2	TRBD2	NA	TGTGCCAGCAGCCACGGGACTAGCGGGGGGAAAGGGACCGGGGAGCTGTTTTTT	CASSHGTSGGKGTGELFF
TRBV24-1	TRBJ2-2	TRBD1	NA	TGTGCCACCAGTGATCAGAGACAGGGGGCTGTCGGGGAGCTGTTTTTT	CATSDQRQGAVGELFF
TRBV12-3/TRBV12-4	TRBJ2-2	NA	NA	TGTGCCAGCAGTTTAAGTAGATCCGGGGAGCTGTTTTTT	CASSLSRSGELFF
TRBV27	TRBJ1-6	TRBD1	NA	TGTGCCAGCAGTTATACAGGGGAATCTTCACCCCTCCACTTT	CASSYTGESSPLHF
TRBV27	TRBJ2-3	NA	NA	TGTGCCAGCAGTTTATGGGCCCGAGCAGATACGCAGTATTTT	CASSLWARADTQYF
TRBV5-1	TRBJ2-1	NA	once	TGCGCCAGCGGTTCTGAGAGGCTAAGGAATGAGCAGTTCTTC	CASGSERLRNEQFF
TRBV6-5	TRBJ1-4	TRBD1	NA	TGTGCCAGCAGCTCACGACAGGGATCGAATGAAAAACTGTTTTTT	CASSSRQGSNEKLFF
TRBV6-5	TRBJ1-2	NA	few	TGTGCCAGCAGTTCCAGGGCCGATGGCTACACCTTC	CASSSRADGYTF
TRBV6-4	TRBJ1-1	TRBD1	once	TGTGCCAGCAGGGATACTGACAGGGCCACTGAAGCTTTCTTT	CASRDTDRATEAFF
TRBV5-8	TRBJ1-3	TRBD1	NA	TGTGCCAGCAGCTTTGGAGGGACAGCGGGAAACACCATATATTTT	CASSFGGTAGNTIYF
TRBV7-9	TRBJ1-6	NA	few	TGTGCCAGCAGCTTAGTGCAGGGAGGCGATTCACCCCTCCACTTT	CASSLVQGGDSPLHF
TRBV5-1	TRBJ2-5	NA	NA	TGCGCCAGCAGACCGACAGGTCAAGAGACCCAGTACTTC	CASRPTGQETQYF
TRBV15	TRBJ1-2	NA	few	TGTGCCACCAGCCCCCGGACAGAAGGCGGCTACACCTTC	CATSPRTEGGYTF
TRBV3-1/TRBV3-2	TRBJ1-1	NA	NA	TGTGCCAGCAGCTACGACAGAAACACTGAAGCTTTCTTT	CASSYDRNTEAFF
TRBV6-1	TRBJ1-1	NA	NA	TGTGCCAGCAGTGAAAAGGGGAGGGGGACTGAAGCTTTCTTT	CASSEKGRGTEAFF
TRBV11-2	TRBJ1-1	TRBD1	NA	TGTGCCAGCAACCAAATCCAGGGGGCGAGTGAAGCTTTCTTT	CASNQIQGASEAFF
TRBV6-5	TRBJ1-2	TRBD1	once	TGTGCCAGCAGTTACGACAGGGCGAGAGTTAACTATGGCTACACCTTC	CASSYDRARVNYGYTF
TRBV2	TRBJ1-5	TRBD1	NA	TGTGCCAGCAGTGGGGACAGCGAGAATCAGCCCCAGCATTTT	CASSGDSENQPQHF
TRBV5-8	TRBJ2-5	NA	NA	TGTGCCAGCAGCACCCGGGAGACCCAGTACTTC	CASSTRETQYF
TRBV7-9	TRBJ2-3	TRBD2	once	TGTGCCAGCCAAAGCGGGGGCCTCACAGATACGCAGTATTTT	CASQSGGLTDTQYF
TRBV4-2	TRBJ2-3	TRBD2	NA	TGTGCCAGCAGCCAAGATCCGGGGGGAGCAGATACGCAGTATTTT	CASSQDPGGADTQYF
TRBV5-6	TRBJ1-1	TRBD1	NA	TGTGCCAGCCACCGGGACAGGGGTCCGAACACTGAAGCTTTCTTT	CASHRDRGPNTEAFF
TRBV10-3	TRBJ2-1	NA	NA	TGTGCCATCAGTGAGTTTAACGGGGTTGAGCAGTTCTTC	CAISEFNGVEQFF
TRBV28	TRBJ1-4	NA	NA	TGTGCCAGCAGTTTGTCCGGGGAGAATGAAAAACTGTTTTTT	CASSLSGENEKLFF
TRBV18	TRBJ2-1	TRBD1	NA	TGTGCCAGCTCTCTTGGACAGGATCGAGCAGGCAATGAGCAGTTCTTC	CASSLGQDRAGNEQFF
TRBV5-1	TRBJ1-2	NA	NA	TGCGCCACTGGGGCAGAAGGTACTGGCTACACCTTC	CATGAEGTGYTF
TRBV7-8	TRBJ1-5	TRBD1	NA	TGTGCCAGCAGCCTCCGGGACAGTAAGAATCAGCCCCAGCATTTT	CASSLRDSKNQPQHF
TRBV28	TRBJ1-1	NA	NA	TGTGCCAGCAGGCGCACAGGGCTGGGCACTGAAGCTTTCTTT	CASRRTGLGTEAFF
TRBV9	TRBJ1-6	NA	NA	TGTGCCAGCAGCTTTGGTCAGTATAATTCACCCCTCCACTTT	CASSFGQYNSPLHF